Listed below are T cell receptor beta chains from one sample, sequenced in a study of T cell responses to AZD1222 COVID-19 vaccine. This table comes from immunoSEQ multiplex PCR, and its TCRdb copy is limited to in-frame clones, with some not included. Altogether some 120,000 clones are present, about 88% being singletons, with the ten largest covering about 4.2%. This specimen was peripheral blood, taken on day 0 of AZD1222 vaccination. Receptors originate from an adult in good health. Both conserved end residues are part of each CDR3. D genes are given only for firm matches. The size entry is marked missing in some rows and otherwise reads once, few, many or a size class.

D	size	J	V	DNA	CDR3
TRBD1	-	TRBJ1-3	TRBV5-1	TGCGCCAGCAGCCCGGGACAGGGGGTAGAGGCCATATATTTT	CASSPGQGVEAIYF
-	-	TRBJ1-5	TRBV4-3	TGCGCCAGCAGCCAAGAGGGGCCGGGGAGCAATCAGCCCCAGCATTTT	CASSQEGPGSNQPQHF
-	-	TRBJ1-2	TRBV7-9	TGTGCCAGCAGCCCTACCCCTCTCTTC	CASSPTPLF
TRBD1	-	TRBJ1-5	TRBV5-1	TGCGCCAGCAGTCAAGGACAGGGAGATCAGCCCCAGCATTTT	CASSQGQGDQPQHF
-	-	TRBJ1-4	TRBV19	TGTGCCAGTAGTATTCCCCCCCGGGGGACCGGGAAGGAAAAACTGTTTTTT	CASSIPPRGTGKEKLFF
-	-	TRBJ2-7	TRBV2	TGTGCCAGCAGTGAAATCACTACCTACGAGCAGTACTTC	CASSEITTYEQYF
-	-	TRBJ1-2	TRBV12-3/TRBV12-4	TGTGCCAGCAGTTTGCAGAAGAGCTATGGCTACACCTTC	CASSLQKSYGYTF
-	-	TRBJ2-7	TRBV10-3	TGTGCCATCAAAGAGGGTCCCACCTACGAGCAGTACTTC	CAIKEGPTYEQYF
TRBD1	-	TRBJ1-6	TRBV19	TGTGCCAGTAGTTCGGACAGGGATCATTCACCCCTCCACTTT	CASSSDRDHSPLHF
-	-	TRBJ1-2	TRBV14	TGTGCCAGCAGCCCCGGCGTAGACTATGGCTACACCTTC	CASSPGVDYGYTF
-	-	TRBJ2-7	TRBV9	TGTGCCAGCAGCCTTGCCCTTCCGCGAGCCTATTTCTACGAGCAGTACTTC	CASSLALPRAYFYEQYF
-	-	TRBJ1-1	TRBV19	TGTGCCAGTAGTACACAAATTTCCGAAGCTTTCTTT	CASSTQISEAFF
-	-	TRBJ1-2	TRBV29-1	TGCAGCGTTAGGTCTAACTATGGCTACACCTTC	CSVRSNYGYTF
-	-	TRBJ1-1	TRBV7-9	TGTGCCAGCAGCTTGATGGTGCCAGGGGACACTGAAGCTTTCTTT	CASSLMVPGDTEAFF
-	few	TRBJ1-2	TRBV6-2/TRBV6-3	TGTGCCAGCAGGCCTGGGGGGTCAGGAGGCTACACCTTC	CASRPGGSGGYTF
TRBD1	-	TRBJ1-4	TRBV19	TGTGCCAGTAGTATAGGGGACAGGGATAATGAAAAACTGTTTTTT	CASSIGDRDNEKLFF
-	-	TRBJ2-5	TRBV25-1	TGTGCCAGCAGTGAATCGTCAGCGGTGTACCAAGAGACCCAGTACTTC	CASSESSAVYQETQYF
TRBD2	-	TRBJ2-3	TRBV4-2	TGTGCCAGCAGCCAAGAAGGCCTAGCGGCAGATACGCAGTATTTT	CASSQEGLAADTQYF
-	-	TRBJ1-1	TRBV7-9	TGTGCCAGCAGCCCGACCGGGACCAGAACTGAAGCTTTCTTT	CASSPTGTRTEAFF
-	-	TRBJ1-1	TRBV21-1	TGTGCCAGGGGGGTATCAGAGAACACTGAAGCTTTCTTT	CARGVSENTEAFF
-	-	TRBJ1-3	TRBV5-1	TGCGCCAGCAGTTATAACCGGGACGTTGGGGACACCATATATTTT	CASSYNRDVGDTIYF
-	-	TRBJ1-2	TRBV28	TGTGCCACCGCGCGGAACTATGGCTACACCTTC	CATARNYGYTF
-	-	TRBJ2-7	TRBV6-5	TGTGCCAGCGGTCAGACAGATAACTCCTACGAGCAGTACTTC	CASGQTDNSYEQYF
TRBD2	few	TRBJ2-3	TRBV6-2/TRBV6-3	TGTGCCAGCAGCCCCGGGACTAGCGATACAGATACGCAGTATTTT	CASSPGTSDTDTQYF
TRBD2	-	TRBJ2-7	TRBV6-1	TGTGCCAGCAGTGAAGGAGCGGGGGCCCGCTACGAGCAGTACTTC	CASSEGAGARYEQYF
TRBD1	-	TRBJ1-6	TRBV10-1	TGCGCCCAACCCCGGACAGGCAATTCACCCCTCCACTTT	CAQPRTGNSPLHF
-	few	TRBJ2-6	TRBV6-5	TGTGCCAGCAGCGACGCACTCTCTGGGGCCAACGTCCTGACTTTC	CASSDALSGANVLTF
-	-	TRBJ1-3	TRBV12-3/TRBV12-4	TGTGCCAGCAGTTTAACAGTCGACACCATATATTTT	CASSLTVDTIYF
-	-	TRBJ1-1	TRBV3-1/TRBV3-2	TGTGCCAGCAGCCAAGGGGGTACGGGGACAACTGAAGCTTTCTTT	CASSQGGTGTTEAFF
TRBD1	-	TRBJ1-4	TRBV28	TGTGCCAGCAGTAGACAGGGGGGGGCAACTAATGAAAAACTGTTTTTT	CASSRQGGATNEKLFF
-	-	TRBJ1-4	TRBV28	TGTGCCAGCAGTTCAGGGTCCCTTAATGAAAAACTGTTTTTT	CASSSGSLNEKLFF
-	-	TRBJ1-4	TRBV5-5	TGTGCCAGCAGCTTGTCGGTTGGGGCTAATGAAAAACTGTTTTTT	CASSLSVGANEKLFF
-	-	TRBJ1-2	TRBV21-1	TGTGCCAGCATTCGAGAGGTGGCGAGGTTGATGTATGGCTACACCTTC	CASIREVARLMYGYTF
TRBD2	-	TRBJ2-5	TRBV7-9	TGTGCCACCGGGCGGGAGGGCCCGGGAGAGACCCAGTACTTC	CATGREGPGETQYF
TRBD1	-	TRBJ1-2	TRBV27	TGTGCCAGCAGTCAGGGGGGGAACTATGGCTACACCTTC	CASSQGGNYGYTF
-	-	TRBJ1-6	TRBV6-5	TGTGCCAGCAGGGGGACTTGGGCCTATAATTCACCCCTCCACTTT	CASRGTWAYNSPLHF
-	-	TRBJ1-2	TRBV11-3	TGTGCCAGCAGCCGCTCTACAGGGTCTGACTATGGCTACACCTTC	CASSRSTGSDYGYTF
TRBD2	-	TRBJ2-5	TRBV20-1	TGTAGCGGGAGGAGAGAGACCCAGTACTTC	CSGRRETQYF
-	-	TRBJ1-6	TRBV10-3	TGTGCCATCAGTGAGTCGATTCGGAATAATTCACCCCTCCACTTT	CAISESIRNNSPLHF
TRBD1	-	TRBJ2-5	TRBV7-3	TGTGCCAGCAGCTTAATGGGGACAGGAGAAGAGACCCAGTACTTC	CASSLMGTGEETQYF
-	-	TRBJ1-2	TRBV7-9	TGTGCCAGCAGCTCACAAAACAGGGTACGCGGGGGCTACACCTTC	CASSSQNRVRGGYTF
-	-	TRBJ1-4	TRBV2	TGTGCCAGCAGTAGGTTAACAACTAATGAAAAACTGTTTTTT	CASSRLTTNEKLFF
-	-	TRBJ2-3	TRBV6-5	TGTGCCAGCAATGCCGGGTCTTCAGATACGCAGTATTTT	CASNAGSSDTQYF
TRBD2	-	TRBJ2-1	TRBV28	TGTGCCAGCAGGCTTGGGGGGGGCAATGAGCAGTTCTTC	CASRLGGGNEQFF
TRBD2	once	TRBJ2-1	TRBV19	TGTGCCAGTAGGGGAGAAAAGCGGGGCGTGGGACCTTACAATGAGCAGTTCTTC	CASRGEKRGVGPYNEQFF
-	-	TRBJ1-2	TRBV10-3	TGTGCCATCAGCCAGGGAGTTTATGGCTACACCTTC	CAISQGVYGYTF
-	once	TRBJ2-3	TRBV7-2	TGTGCCAGCAGCACCGGGACTAGCACAGATACGCAGTATTTT	CASSTGTSTDTQYF
-	-	TRBJ1-1	TRBV10-2	TGCGCCAGCAGTGAGGGAGGGAGCACTGAAGCTTTCTTT	CASSEGGSTEAFF
-	-	TRBJ1-2	TRBV13	TGTGCCAGCAGCTTAGGCCTACGGGGGAGGGATGGAGGCTACACCTTC	CASSLGLRGRDGGYTF
-	-	TRBJ2-2	TRBV6-5	TGTGCCAGCAGTCGCGAGTCCGGGGAGCTGTTTTTT	CASSRESGELFF
-	-	TRBJ1-1	TRBV18	TGTGCCAGCTCACGCGGGGCCGACACTGAAGCTTTCTTT	CASSRGADTEAFF
-	-	TRBJ2-1	TRBV7-9	TGTGCCAGCAGCCGTAGCCAGACCCGATCCTACAATGAGCAGTTCTTC	CASSRSQTRSYNEQFF
-	-	TRBJ2-5	TRBV11-2	TGTGCCAGCAGCTTAGGAAGAGCCAAGACCCAGTACTTC	CASSLGRAKTQYF
-	-	TRBJ1-1	TRBV11-2	TGTGCCAGCAGCTTTGGGCTACCGGGACCGAACACTGAAGCTTTCTTT	CASSFGLPGPNTEAFF
TRBD1	-	TRBJ1-1	TRBV27	TGTGCCAGCAGCCCTGGGACAGAGAACACTGAAGCTTTCTTT	CASSPGTENTEAFF
-	-	TRBJ2-6	TRBV5-1	TGCGCCAGCAGCGAAAGACAGGCCTCTGGGGCCAACGTCCTGACTTTC	CASSERQASGANVLTF
-	-	TRBJ1-6	TRBV9	TGTGCCAGCAGCGTAGACGGGGAAAGGCGGTCACCCCTCCACTTT	CASSVDGERRSPLHF
-	-	TRBJ1-2	TRBV5-1	TGCGCCAGCAGCACTGACCCGGGAGGCTACACCTTC	CASSTDPGGYTF
-	-	TRBJ1-2	TRBV6-5	TGTGCCAGCAGTTACTCAACGCAGCAGGGCTATGGCTACACCTTC	CASSYSTQQGYGYTF